This T cell receptor beta chain emerged from a study of blood T cells in healthy people across ages. The table lists this clonotype with a count of one. In germline, CDR1 is SQVTM, CDR2 ANQGSEA. The CDR3 runs 15 residues. Using a J-beta primer mix together with a sample-barcoded 5' primer, a second PCR was run for about 6 to 11 cycles. MiXCR, run by TCRdb on the 5' RACE reads, gives a single entry per CDR3 protein. The sample contains 920,000 or so distinct CDR3 sequences, 45% of which appear only once. The TCR was taken from a woman in her fifties or sixties in good health. This chain connects TRBV29-1 to TRBJ2-1; D might be TRBD1 or TRBD2, each matching 5 bases. The J call may be incorrect, as the DNA end agrees better with TRBJ2-7. Input material: blood. CDR3 sequence (DNA): TGCAGCGTTGAAGATGGGGGTACCCCATACAATGAGCAGTACTTC. Protein sequence: CSVEDGGTPYNEQYF.